The clone carrying this T cell receptor (beta chain) was detected only once. This record belongs to a study of T cells in localized non-small cell lung cancer. Method: immunoSEQ multiplex PCR; TCRdb's copy keeps in-frame clones and lacks some. The sample carries about 25,000 clones, 80% to 90% recorded once. The length of the CDR3 is 17 residues. The germline V gene encodes CDR1 SGHDN and CDR2 FVKESK. Losses at the gene ends were 0 bases for V and 9 bases for J; bases not matched to a gene: 13. The chain links TRBV14 to TRBJ2-1, with 8 bases fitting TRBD2. The material was peripheral blood, obtained before any cancer treatment. The origin of this receptor is a female donor older than 55 with stage I lung adenocarcinoma. CDR3 sequence reads: CASSQEGTRSPLVEQFF. In nucleotides, the CDR3 is TGTGCCAGCAGCCAAGAGGGGACTAGATCCCCGTTGGTTGAGCAGTTCTTC.